This TCR beta chain comes out of a study of cytomegalovirus exposure and HLA in healthy donors. Study outcomes and limitations: Among TCR beta chains, those listed as cytomegalovirus-associated numbered some 170. Most CMV-associated TCR beta chains were later found to appear HLA-restricted. In vitro confirmation showed a few CMV-associated chains to be CMV antigen specific. In a later analysis, a missense DCLRE1C variant was linked to TCR beta V- and J-gene trimming.

Trimming took off 5 bases at V and 5 bases at J, with 9 bases between the two ends. Looked up from germline, CDR1 is MNHEY and CDR2 is SVGAGI. CDR3 length: 13 residues. This PCR relied on a set of 60 Vbeta primers and 13 Jbeta primers. TCRdb keeps only in-frame clones here, not all; method: immunoSEQ multiplex PCR. The table lists fewer than 250,000 clones, more than 75% of them singletons. With regard to this clone: Its antigen is currently unknown.

The sequencing sample was made of PBMCs. This TCR was recovered from a middle-aged man in good health and CMV-seropositive. The chain recombines TRBV6-5 with TRBJ1-4, with a tentative D call TRBD1 (6 bases). The CDR3 region has the DNA TGTGCCAGCAGTCTCCAGGGGAATGAAAAACTGTTTTTT. This sequence encodes CASSLQGNEKLFF.